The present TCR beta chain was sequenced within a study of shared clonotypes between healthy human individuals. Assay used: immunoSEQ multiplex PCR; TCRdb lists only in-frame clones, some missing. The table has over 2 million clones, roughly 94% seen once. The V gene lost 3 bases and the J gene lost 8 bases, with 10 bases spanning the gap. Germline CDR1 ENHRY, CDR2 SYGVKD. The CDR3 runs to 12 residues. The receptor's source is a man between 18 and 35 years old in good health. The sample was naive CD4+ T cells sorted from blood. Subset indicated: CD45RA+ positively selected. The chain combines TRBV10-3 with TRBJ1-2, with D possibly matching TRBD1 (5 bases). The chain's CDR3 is CAISEWGKGYTF. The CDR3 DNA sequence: TGTGCCATCAGTGAATGGGGGAAGGGCTACACCTTC.